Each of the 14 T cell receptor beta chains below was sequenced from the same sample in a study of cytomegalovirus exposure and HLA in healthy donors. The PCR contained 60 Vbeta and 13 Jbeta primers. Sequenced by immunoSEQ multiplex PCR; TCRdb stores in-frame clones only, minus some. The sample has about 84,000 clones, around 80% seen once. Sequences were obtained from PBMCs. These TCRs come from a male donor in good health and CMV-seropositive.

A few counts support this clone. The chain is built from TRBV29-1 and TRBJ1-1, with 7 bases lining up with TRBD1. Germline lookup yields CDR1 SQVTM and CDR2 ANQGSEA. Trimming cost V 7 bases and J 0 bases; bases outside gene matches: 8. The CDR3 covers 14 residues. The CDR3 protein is CSASQGQLNTEAFF. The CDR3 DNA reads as TGCAGCGCTTCACAGGGACAGCTGAACACTGAAGCTTTCTTT.

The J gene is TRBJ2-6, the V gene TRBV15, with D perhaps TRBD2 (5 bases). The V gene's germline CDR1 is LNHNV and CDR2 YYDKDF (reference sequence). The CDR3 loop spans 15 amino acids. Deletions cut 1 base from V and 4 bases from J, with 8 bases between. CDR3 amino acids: CATSRAGSGANVLTF. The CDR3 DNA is TGTGCCACCAGCAGAGCGGGGTCAGGGGCCAACGTCCTGACTTTC.

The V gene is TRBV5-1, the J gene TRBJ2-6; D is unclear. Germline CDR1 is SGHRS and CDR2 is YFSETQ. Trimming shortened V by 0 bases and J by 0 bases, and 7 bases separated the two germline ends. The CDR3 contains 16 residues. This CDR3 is CASSLAADSGANVLTF. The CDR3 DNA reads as TGCGCCAGCAGCTTGGCCGCAGACTCTGGGGCCAACGTCCTGACTTTC.

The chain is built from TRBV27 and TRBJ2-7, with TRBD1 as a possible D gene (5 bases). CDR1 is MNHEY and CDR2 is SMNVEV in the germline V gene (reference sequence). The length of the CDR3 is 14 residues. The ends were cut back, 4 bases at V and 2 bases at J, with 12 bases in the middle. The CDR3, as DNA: TGTGCCAGCAGTTACCAGGGCATCACCTACGAGCAGTACTTC. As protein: CASSYQGITYEQYF.

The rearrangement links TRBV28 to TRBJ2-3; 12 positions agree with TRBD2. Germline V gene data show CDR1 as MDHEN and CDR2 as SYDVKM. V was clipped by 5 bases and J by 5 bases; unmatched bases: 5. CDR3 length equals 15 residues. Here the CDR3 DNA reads TGTGCCAGCAGTCTAGCGGGAGGGTTGCAAGATACGCAGTATTTT. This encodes CASSLAGGLQDTQYF.

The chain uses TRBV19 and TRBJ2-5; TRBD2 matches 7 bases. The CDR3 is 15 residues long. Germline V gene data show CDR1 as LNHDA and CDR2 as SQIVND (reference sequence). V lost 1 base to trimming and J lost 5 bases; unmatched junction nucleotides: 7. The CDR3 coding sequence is TGTGCCAGTAGTATAGCCGCGGGGGTTCGGGAGACCCAGTACTTC. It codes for CASSIAAGVRETQYF.

CDR3 loop: CASSFGAGVDQPQHF. The CDR3 nucleotides are TGTGCCAGCAGCTTCGGGGCAGGGGTGGATCAGCCCCAGCATTTT. V is TRBV7-9 and J is TRBJ1-5; TRBD1 might be the D (6 bases). V was clipped by 3 bases and J by 5 bases, with 14 bases between them. The CDR3 runs to 15 residues. CDR1 is SEHNR and CDR2 is FQNEAQ in the germline V gene (reference sequence).

This chain's CDR3 is CASASSGANVLTF. The CDR3 coding sequence is TGTGCTAGTGCCTCCTCTGGGGCCAACGTCCTGACTTTC. The chain has TRBV12-5 and TRBJ2-6; no clear D gene. The germline CDR1 and CDR2 sequences are LGHNT and FRNRAP. CDR3 length: 13 amino acids. Deletions cut 7 bases from V and 0 bases from J, with 4 bases between.

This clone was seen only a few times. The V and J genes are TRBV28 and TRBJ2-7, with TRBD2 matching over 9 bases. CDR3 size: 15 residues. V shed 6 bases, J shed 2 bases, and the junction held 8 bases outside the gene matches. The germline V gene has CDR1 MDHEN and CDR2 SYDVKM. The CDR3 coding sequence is TGTGCCAGCAGGCCAGGGCCTAGCGGGACCTACGAGCAGTACTTC. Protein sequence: CASRPGPSGTYEQYF.

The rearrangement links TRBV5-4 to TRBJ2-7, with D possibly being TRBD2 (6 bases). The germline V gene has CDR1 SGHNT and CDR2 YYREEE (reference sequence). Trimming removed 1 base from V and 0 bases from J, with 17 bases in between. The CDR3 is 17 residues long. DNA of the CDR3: TGTGCCAGCAGCTTGTCTGCGGGGTCCGGTGGCTCCTACGAGCAGTACTTC. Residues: CASSLSAGSGGSYEQYF.

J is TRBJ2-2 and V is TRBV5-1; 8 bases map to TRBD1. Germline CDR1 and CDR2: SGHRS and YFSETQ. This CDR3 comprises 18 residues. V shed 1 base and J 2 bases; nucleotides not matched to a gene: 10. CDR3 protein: CASSLTVRTGYNTGELFF. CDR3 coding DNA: TGCGCCAGCAGCTTGACCGTACGGACAGGGTATAACACCGGGGAGCTGTTTTTT.

The CDR3 is CASSGPGEGSGPRYEQYF. The CDR3 nucleotides are TGTGCCAGCAGTGGGCCGGGAGAGGGTAGCGGGCCTAGGTACGAGCAGTACTTC. This rearrangement joins TRBV2 to TRBJ2-7; 7 bases fit TRBD2. Germline V gene data show CDR1 as SNHLY and CDR2 as FYNNEI. The CDR3 is 18 residues long. The junction had 19 bases not matched to a gene; V was cut back by 4 bases and J by 4 bases.

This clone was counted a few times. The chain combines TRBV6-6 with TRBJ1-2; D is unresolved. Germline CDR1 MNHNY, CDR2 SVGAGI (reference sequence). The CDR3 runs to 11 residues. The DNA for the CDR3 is TGTGCGTGGAGTTTCCTCTATGGCTACACCTTC. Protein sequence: CAWSFLYGYTF.

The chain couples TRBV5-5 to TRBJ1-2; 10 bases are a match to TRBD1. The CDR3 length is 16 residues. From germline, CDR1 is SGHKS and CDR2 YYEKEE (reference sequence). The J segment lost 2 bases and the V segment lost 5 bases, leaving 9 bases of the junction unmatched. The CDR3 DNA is TGTGCCAGCAGTCCTACCGGACAGGGGGAAAACTATGGCTACACCTTC. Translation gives CASSPTGQGENYGYTF.